Below, 30 T cell receptor beta chains from the same sample are listed, as sequenced in a study of blood T cell repertoires in COVID-19. The data were produced by immunoSEQ multiplex PCR, yet TCRdb's version contains in-frame clones alone and is incomplete. Of 190,000 or so clones in the sample, approximately 91% were seen once. Sequenced material: peripheral blood. The origin of the receptors is a man between 35 and 55 years old with acute or convalescent COVID-19.

Many counts were recorded for this clone. The V and J genes are TRBV2 and TRBJ1-3; tentative D call: TRBD1 (6 bases). Germline V CDR1 and CDR2: SNHLY, FYNNEI. This CDR3 spans 13 amino acids. The V and J ends lost 6 bases and 8 bases respectively, with 14 bases between them. The CDR3 nucleotides read TGTGCCAGCAGCCGACACGAGGGGGACACCATATATTTT. The encoded protein is CASSRHEGDTIYF.

The V and J genes are TRBV18 and TRBJ1-6; D perhaps matches TRBD1 (5 bases). Deletions cut 7 bases from V and 2 bases from J, with 15 bases between. CDR3 size: 16 residues. The germline CDR1 and CDR2 sequences are KGHSH and LQKENI. The CDR3 loop reads CASCTLTDPYNSPLHF. The DNA of the CDR3 is TGTGCCAGCTGTACCCTGACAGATCCCTATAATTCACCCCTCCACTTT.

This rearrangement joins TRBV7-2 to TRBJ2-7; D is uncertain. Germline-derived CDR1 and CDR2 are SGHTA and FQGNSA. The length of the CDR3 is 13 residues. V lost 2 bases and J lost 2, with 7 bases in between. The CDR3 sequence: CASSLSNTYEQYF. The DNA of the CDR3 is TGTGCCAGCAGCTTATCCAACACCTACGAGCAGTACTTC.

This chain connects TRBV5-1 to TRBJ2-3; D not certain. The V end was cut by 4 bases, the J end by 4 bases, with 13 bases between. Germline loops: CDR1 SGHRS, CDR2 YFSETQ. The CDR3 contains 14 residues. The CDR3 DNA reads as TGCGCCAGCAGCACGCTCAGTAGCCCAGATACGCAGTATTTT. It codes for CASSTLSSPDTQYF.

The rearrangement uses TRBV10-1 and TRBJ2-1; 7 positions agree with TRBD2. Germline V CDR1 and CDR2: WNHNN, SYGVQD (reference sequence). The CDR3 spans 13 residues. J was trimmed by 9 bases and V by 3 bases; bases with no gene match: 5. CDR3 loop: CASSDAAGTEQFF. The CDR3 DNA reads TGCGCCAGCAGTGACGCAGCGGGAACTGAGCAGTTCTTC.

The rearrangement joins TRBV6-2 or TRBV6-3 to TRBJ1-5; D is perhaps TRBD1 (5 bases). The ends were cut back, 6 bases at V and 4 bases at J, with 13 bases in the middle. CDR1 is MNHEY and CDR2 is SVGEGT in the germline V gene. CDR3 length equals 14 residues. The CDR3 DNA sequence: TGTGCCAGCAGCTCAGGGTTGTGGAATCAGCCCCAGCATTTT. Translation gives CASSSGLWNQPQHF.

The rearrangement joins TRBV5-1 to TRBJ1-4; D remains ambiguous. Between the trimmed V and J ends, which lost 5 bases and 6 bases, there was a span of 11 bases. The germline CDR1 and CDR2 sequences are SGHRS and YFSETQ. CDR3 length: 13 amino acids. In DNA, the CDR3 is TGCGCCAGCAGAGGAGAGAGGGATGAAAAACTGTTTTTT. Translated: CASRGERDEKLFF.

DNA for the CDR3: TGTGCCAGCAGCGGAGGGGGGGCGAGGGTAAACACTGAAGCTTTCTTT. It yields the protein CASSGGGARVNTEAFF. V gene TRBV11-1 combines with J gene TRBJ1-1, with D perhaps matching TRBD1 (6 bases). Germline-derived CDR1 and CDR2 are SGHAT and FQDESV (reference sequence). V gave up 5 bases and J gave up 2 bases, with 18 bases separating them. The CDR3 loop spans 16 amino acids. Combining the CDR3 with reference TRBV11-1 and TRBJ1-1 gives the whole variable domain EAEVAQSPRYKITEKSQAVAFWCDPISGHATLYWYRQILGQGPELLVQFQDESVVDDSQLPKDRFSAERLKGVDSTLKIQPAELGDSAMYLCASSGGGARVNTEAFFGQGTRLTVV.

The CDR3 sequence: CASSPPGQLNQPQHF. The CDR3 nucleotides are TGTGCCAGCTCACCACCGGGACAGCTCAATCAGCCCCAGCATTTT. The rearrangement links TRBV18 to TRBJ1-5, with 7 bases matching TRBD1. V gave up 0 bases and J gave up 3 bases; unmatched junction bases: 2. CDR1 is KGHSH, CDR2 LQKENI, per germline. This CDR3 contains 15 residues.

In its sample, this clone was seen once. The chain is built from TRBV5-1 and TRBJ2-2; D possibly corresponds to TRBD1 (6 bases). Per germline, CDR1 SGHRS and CDR2 YFSETQ. V was trimmed by 5 bases and J by 1 base, leaving 12 bases between them. The CDR3 length is 15 residues. The CDR3 coding sequence is TGCGCCAGCAGAGTGGCACAGGGGAACACCGGGGAGCTGTTTTTT. This encodes CASRVAQGNTGELFF. The variable domain in full, with the rest retrieved from reference TRBV5-1 and TRBJ2-2, is KAGVTQTPRYLIKTRGQQVTLSCSPISGHRSVSWYQQTPGQGLQFLFEYFSETQRNKGNFPGRFSGRQFSNSRSEMNVSTLELGDSALYLCASRVAQGNTGELFFGEGSRLTVL.

As to this clone: Different DNA sequences within this sample yield the same CDR3. The genes are TRBV18 and TRBJ2-7; D ambiguous. The V end lost 1 base, the J end lost 5 bases, and 9 bases lay between the germline ends. Germline CDR1 KGHSH, CDR2 LQKENI. This CDR3 contains 13 residues. The CDR3 DNA sequence: TGTGCCAGCTCACCACAATCTAGGAACGAGCAGTACTTC. This encodes CASSPQSRNEQYF.

The CDR3 DNA reads as TGTGCCAGCAGCTTAGGTGGGAACAGGGGGAACACCGGGGAGCTGTTTTTT. It specifies CASSLGGNRGNTGELFF. This chain connects TRBV5-4 to TRBJ2-2; 7 bases align to TRBD1. The CDR3 loop spans 17 amino acids. Unmatched junction bases numbered 8, after V lost 2 bases and J lost 1 base. Looked up from germline, CDR1 is SGHNT and CDR2 is YYREEE (reference sequence).

This rearrangement joins TRBV10-3 to TRBJ1-1, with D tentatively TRBD1 (6 bases). V lost 0 bases and J lost 2, with 10 bases in between. Germline values: CDR1 ENHRY, CDR2 SYGVKD. The CDR3 loop spans 15 amino acids. CDR3 DNA: TGTGCCATCAGTGAGTCCCCAGGGGCCAACACTGAAGCTTTCTTT. It encodes CAISESPGANTEAFF.

This clone was picked up one time. This chain uses TRBV19 with TRBJ2-7, with 8 bases identical to TRBD2. The CDR3 is 14 amino acids. With V trimmed by 3 bases and J by 4 bases, 5 bases remained unmatched. Germline loops: CDR1 LNHDA, CDR2 SQIVND (reference sequence). In nucleotides, the CDR3 is TGTGCCAGTAGTATCCGACTAGCGCCTTACGAGCAGTACTTC. It is translated as CASSIRLAPYEQYF.

This rearrangement joins TRBV25-1 to TRBJ1-6; perhaps TRBD1 as D (6 bases). The CDR3 contains 14 residues. Per germline, CDR1 MGHDK and CDR2 SYGVNS. V was pared by 7 bases and J by 10 bases, with 17 bases between. This CDR3 reads CASTMGAGASPLHF. The CDR3 DNA reads TGTGCCAGCACCATGGGGGCAGGGGCATCACCCCTCCACTTT.

In its sample, this clone was seen once. The chain joins TRBV30 to TRBJ1-2; no reliable D call. V dropped 5 bases and J dropped 4 bases, with 8 bases sitting between them. The germline gives CDR1 GTSNPN, CDR2 SVGIG (reference sequence). CDR3 length equals 11 residues. CDR3 residues: CAWVGGYGYTF. In DNA form, the CDR3 reads TGTGCCTGGGTCGGAGGCTATGGCTACACCTTC.

The V gene is TRBV29-1, the J gene TRBJ1-1; D possibly corresponds to TRBD1 (5 bases). The CDR3 spans 14 residues. Germline lookup yields CDR1 SQVTM and CDR2 ANQGSEA. V dropped 1 base and J dropped 1 base, with 10 bases sitting between them. CDR3 loop: CSVEARGSNTEAFF. For the CDR3, the DNA is TGCAGCGTTGAAGCCCGGGGGTCGAACACTGAAGCTTTCTTT.

This chain links TRBV6-5 with TRBJ2-2; no definite D call. This CDR3 contains 12 residues. The V end was cut by 4 bases, the J end by 6 bases, with 6 bases between. From germline, CDR1 is MNHEY and CDR2 SVGAGI. The CDR3 DNA reads as TGTGCCAGCAGTTTCCCATCCGGGGAGCTGTTTTTT. It encodes CASSFPSGELFF.

The chain is built from TRBV5-1 and TRBJ1-2; D possibly corresponds to TRBD1 (6 bases). The V end was cut by 3 bases, the J end by 4 bases, with 22 bases between. Germline V gene lookup returns CDR1 SGHRS and CDR2 YFSETQ. This CDR3 spans 17 amino acids. The CDR3 is CASSSILQGRASYGYTF. In DNA form, the CDR3 reads TGCGCCAGCAGCTCCATCCTACAGGGCCGGGCCTCCTATGGCTACACCTTC.

The rearrangement uses TRBV12-3 or TRBV12-4 and TRBJ1-2; no clear D gene. Trimming took off 3 bases at V and 0 bases at J, with 5 bases between the two ends. The CDR3 has 13 amino acids. CDR3 nucleotide sequence: TGTGCCAGCAGTTTCACGGCTAACTATGGCTACACCTTC. The encoded protein is CASSFTANYGYTF.

The rearrangement links TRBV6-5 to TRBJ2-1; D is ambiguous. Trimming took 7 bases from V and 4 from J, leaving 14 bases between them. The V gene's germline CDR1 is MNHEY and CDR2 SVGAGI. The CDR3 length is 14 residues. The chain's CDR3 is CASMPSRRYNEQFF. DNA for the CDR3: TGTGCCAGCATGCCCTCCCGCAGGTACAATGAGCAGTTCTTC.

The chain is built from TRBV19 and TRBJ2-3; D is unresolved. Germline V gene sequence: CDR1 LNHDA, CDR2 SQIVND (reference sequence). Trimming pared 8 bases from V and 3 bases from J, leaving 15 bases between. The CDR3 totals 14 residues. For the CDR3, the DNA is TGTGCCAGTCGTGACAAATCTGGGACAGATACGCAGTATTTT. It encodes CASRDKSGTDTQYF.

The chain carries TRBV18 and TRBJ2-1; TRBD2 might be the D (5 bases). V was pared by 1 base and J by 7 bases, with 14 bases between. Germline-derived CDR1 and CDR2 are KGHSH and LQKENI. The CDR3 is made up of 15 amino acids. CDR3 sequence (DNA): TGTGCCAGCTCACCACAGGCAACCCCGGGGAATGAGCAGTTCTTC. Translation: CASSPQATPGNEQFF.

This chain links TRBV6-2 or TRBV6-3 with TRBJ1-2, with D perhaps matching TRBD1 (5 bases). CDR3 length: 16 residues. CDR1 is MNHEY, CDR2 SVGEGT, per germline. V lost 4 bases and J 7 bases, leaving 22 bases between the germline ends. CDR3 sequence reads: CASSWRQGGEYRGYTF. In nucleotides, the CDR3 is TGTGCCAGCAGTTGGAGGCAGGGAGGAGAATATCGTGGCTACACCTTC.

V and J are TRBV7-9 and TRBJ1-2; D not resolved. CDR1 is SEHNR and CDR2 is FQNEAQ in the germline V gene (reference sequence). This CDR3 comprises 16 residues. Trimming stripped 1 base from V and 6 bases from J, with 18 bases between. In DNA, the CDR3 is TGTGCCAGCAGCTTAGTTGCGAGGGAATTGGGGAATGGCTACACCTTC. Translating it yields CASSLVARELGNGYTF. Using reference TRBV7-9 and TRBJ1-2 for the parts outside the CDR3, the full variable domain is DTGVSQNPRHKITKRGQNVTFRCDPISEHNRLYWYRQTLGQGPEFLTYFQNEAQLEKSRLLSDRFSAERPKGSFSTLEIQRTEQGDSAMYLCASSLVARELGNGYTFGSGTRLTVV.

The genes are TRBV7-9 and TRBJ1-5; D may be TRBD1 (5 bases). Germline-derived CDR1 and CDR2 are SEHNR and FQNEAQ (reference sequence). V gave up 3 bases and J gave up 7 bases, with 10 bases separating them. CDR3 length equals 13 residues. CDR3 sequence: CASSLDMVQPQHF. CDR3 coding DNA: TGTGCCAGCAGCTTGGACATGGTACAGCCCCAGCATTTT.

The CDR3 spells CASSEALLGLPSYNEQFF. The CDR3 DNA sequence: TGTGCCAGCAGTGAAGCGCTTCTGGGCCTGCCCTCCTACAATGAGCAGTTCTTC. The genes are TRBV6-1 and TRBJ2-1; D gene uncertain. Germline CDR1 MNHNS, CDR2 SASEGT. Between the trimmed V and J ends, which lost 0 bases and 0 bases, there was a span of 15 bases. This CDR3 is 18 amino acids long.

V and J are TRBV12-3 or TRBV12-4 and TRBJ1-1; TRBD1 aligns across 8 bases. Trimming cost V 6 bases and J 4 bases; bases outside gene matches: 1. The CDR3 has 12 amino acids. CDR3 residues: CASSTGGTEAFF. The CDR3 region has the DNA TGTGCCAGCAGCACAGGGGGCACTGAAGCTTTCTTT.

This chain links TRBV5-6 with TRBJ2-1, with a tentative D call TRBD1 (6 bases). The CDR3 sequence is 14 residues long. Trimming cost V 2 bases and J 4 bases, with 10 bases left between them. CDR1 and CDR2 from the germline V gene are SGHDT and YYEEEE. CDR3 sequence (DNA): TGTGCCAGCAGCTTATCCGGACAGTACAATGAGCAGTTCTTC. This gives the protein CASSLSGQYNEQFF.

The chain has TRBV7-2 and TRBJ2-1; 7 positions agree with TRBD2. V shed 6 bases and J 1 base; nucleotides not matched to a gene: 6. CDR3 length: 15 amino acids. Looked up from germline, CDR1 is SGHTA and CDR2 is FQGNSA. In DNA form, the CDR3 reads TGTGCCAGCAGACACGGACTAGATTCCTACAATGAGCAGTTCTTC. Translated, it gives CASRHGLDSYNEQFF.